This T cell receptor beta chain was sequenced for a study of blood T cell repertoires in COVID-19. Study-wide background: The cDNA or gDNA used as material had been derived from T cells, B-cell-depleted T cells, or PBMCs.

Profiled with immunoSEQ multiplex PCR; TCRdb holds only in-frame clones, not every one. The table has 200,000 to 300,000 clones, around 90% seen once. V gave up 5 bases and J gave up 0 bases, with 17 bases separating them. From germline, CDR1 is MDHEN and CDR2 SYDVKM. The CDR3 is 17 residues long. Sequencing was done on a sample of peripheral blood. The receptor's source is a woman aged 60-70 years with COVID-19, enrolled during active disease. The V call is TRBV28, the J call TRBJ2-1; weak D call: TRBD2 (5 bases). The CDR3 sequence: CASSQPTLVTSYNEQFF. The CDR3 DNA reads TGTGCCAGCAGTCAACCAACACTAGTAACCTCCTACAATGAGCAGTTCTTC.